This TCR beta chain was captured by sequencing in a study of CD8 T cells in Susac syndrome. Definite or probable Susac syndrome was diagnosed using recently defined diagnostic criteria. Negative isolation was used for CD8+ and CD4+ T cells, and FACS enrichment was applied to TEMRA cells. Random hexamers were used to reverse transcribe the RNA input (about 0.5 to 1 ug). Via MiXCR, TCRdb re-called the immunoSEQ multiplex PCR reads, giving one row per CDR3 protein. This table holds some 200,000 distinct CDR3 sequences, just under 95% found once. Trimming removed 4 bases from V and 2 bases from J; junction bases left unmatched: 5. Germline loops: CDR1 SGHNT, CDR2 YYREEE (reference sequence). The CDR3 is 15 residues long.

This clonotype was obtained from a human donor with Susac syndrome. The material sequenced was CD8+ T cells from PBMCs. The rearrangement joins TRBV5-4 to TRBJ2-7; TRBD1 matches 11 bases. Here the CDR3 DNA reads TGTGCCAGCAGCGCGGGACAGGGGGTTGCCTACGAGCAGTACTTC. Its protein is CASSAGQGVAYEQYF.